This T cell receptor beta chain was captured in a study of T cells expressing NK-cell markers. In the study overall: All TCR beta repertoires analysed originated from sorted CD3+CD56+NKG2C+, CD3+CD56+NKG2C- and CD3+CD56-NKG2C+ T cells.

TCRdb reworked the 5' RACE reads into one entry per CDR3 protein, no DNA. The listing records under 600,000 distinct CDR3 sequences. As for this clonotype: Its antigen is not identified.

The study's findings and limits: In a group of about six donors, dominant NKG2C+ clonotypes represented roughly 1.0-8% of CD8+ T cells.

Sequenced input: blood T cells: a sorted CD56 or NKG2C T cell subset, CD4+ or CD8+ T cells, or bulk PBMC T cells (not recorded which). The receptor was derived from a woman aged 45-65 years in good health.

The CDR3: CASSVGGGEANYGYTF. The chain carries TRBV9 and TRBJ1-2. The CDR3 has 16 amino acids. Germline assignment: CDR1 SGDLS and CDR2 YYNGEE.